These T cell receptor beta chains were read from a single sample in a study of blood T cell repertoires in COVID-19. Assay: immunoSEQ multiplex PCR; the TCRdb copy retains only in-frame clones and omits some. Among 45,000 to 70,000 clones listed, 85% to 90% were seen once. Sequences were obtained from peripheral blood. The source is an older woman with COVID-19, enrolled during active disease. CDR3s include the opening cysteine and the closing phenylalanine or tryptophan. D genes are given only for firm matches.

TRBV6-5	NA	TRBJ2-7	CASRGGQAGSDEQYF	TGTGCCAGCAGGGGGGGGCAGGCAGGGTCGGACGAGCAGTACTTC
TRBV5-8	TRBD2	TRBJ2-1	CASSLRTSRDYNEQFF	TGTGCCAGCAGCTTGCGGACTAGCAGAGATTACAATGAGCAGTTCTTC
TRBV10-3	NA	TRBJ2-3	CAISLRPGGTDTQYF	TGTGCCATCTCTCTCCGGCCAGGTGGCACAGATACGCAGTATTTT
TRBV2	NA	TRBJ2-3	CASRTVYTDTQYF	TGTGCCAGTCGGACAGTATACACAGATACGCAGTATTTT
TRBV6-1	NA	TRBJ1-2	CASSEILDSAYGYTF	TGTGCCAGCAGTGAAATTTTGGACAGTGCGTATGGCTACACCTTC
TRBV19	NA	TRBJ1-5	CASSTVRRQNQPQHF	TGTGCCAGTAGTACCGTCAGGAGACAGAATCAGCCCCAGCATTTT
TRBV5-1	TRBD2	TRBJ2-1	CASSPPSGRGGEQFF	TGCGCCAGCAGCCCACCTAGCGGGAGGGGTGGTGAGCAGTTCTTC
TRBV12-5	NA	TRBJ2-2	CASGLGRTGELFF	TGTGCTAGTGGTTTGGGGCGGACCGGGGAGCTGTTTTTT
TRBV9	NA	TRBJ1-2	CASSPRVEFYGYTF	TGTGCCAGCAGCCCCAGGGTGGAGTTCTATGGCTACACCTTC
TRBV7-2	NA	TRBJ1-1	CASSYRTGSTEAFF	TGTGCCAGCAGCTATAGAACAGGGTCCACTGAAGCTTTCTTT
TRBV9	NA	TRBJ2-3	CASSARQARDTQYF	TGTGCCAGCAGCGCAAGGCAGGCCAGAGATACGCAGTATTTT
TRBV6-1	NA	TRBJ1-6	CASSEVEQPNSPLHF	TGTGCCAGCAGTGAAGTGGAGCAGCCAAATTCACCCCTCCACTTT
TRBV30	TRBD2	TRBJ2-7	CAWSVFGTSVSYEQYF	TGTGCCTGGAGTGTCTTTGGGACTAGCGTTTCCTACGAGCAGTACTTC
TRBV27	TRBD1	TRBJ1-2	CASKITGTEHRRGYTF	TGTGCCAGCAAGATAACCGGGACAGAGCATCGGCGTGGCTACACCTTC
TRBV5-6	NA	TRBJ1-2	CASNIGQTYGYTF	TGTGCCAGCAACATTGGACAGACCTATGGCTACACCTTC